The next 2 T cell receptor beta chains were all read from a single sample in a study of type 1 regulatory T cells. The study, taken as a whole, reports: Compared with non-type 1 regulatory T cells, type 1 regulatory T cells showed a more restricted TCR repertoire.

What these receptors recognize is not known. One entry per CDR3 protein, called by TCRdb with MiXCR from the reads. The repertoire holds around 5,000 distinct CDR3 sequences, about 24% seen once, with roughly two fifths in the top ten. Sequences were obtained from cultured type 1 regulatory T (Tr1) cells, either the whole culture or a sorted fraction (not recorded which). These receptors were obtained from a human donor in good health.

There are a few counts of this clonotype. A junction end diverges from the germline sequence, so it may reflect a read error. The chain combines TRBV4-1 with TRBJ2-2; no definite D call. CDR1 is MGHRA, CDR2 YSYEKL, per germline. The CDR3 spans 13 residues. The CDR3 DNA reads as TGCGCCAGCAGACAAGAAGGATTCGGGGAGCTGTTTTTT. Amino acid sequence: CASRQEGFGELFF.

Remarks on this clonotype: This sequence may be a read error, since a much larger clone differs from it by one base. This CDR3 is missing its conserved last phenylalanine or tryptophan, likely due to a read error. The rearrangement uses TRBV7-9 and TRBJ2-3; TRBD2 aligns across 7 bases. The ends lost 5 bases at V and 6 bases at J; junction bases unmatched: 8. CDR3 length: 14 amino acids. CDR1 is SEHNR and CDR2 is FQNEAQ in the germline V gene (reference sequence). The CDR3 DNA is TGTGCCAGCAGCGAGCGAGTGGGGGGGGATACGCAGTATTTA. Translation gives CASSERVGGDTQYL.